These 10 T cell receptor beta chains came from one sample sequenced in a study of T cell clones after liver transplantation. The repertoire was sequenced with immunoSEQ multiplex PCR; TCRdb's copy has only in-frame clones and lacks some. The repertoire has some 80,000 clones, roughly 80% of them found once; the top ten carry 2.1%. Sequenced material: CD4+ T cells from blood, taken 48 to 50 months after liver transplant. Every receptor here comes from a human patient who received a liver transplant. Among the T cells, some may be from the graft donor.

This clone was seen once. V is TRBV13 and J is TRBJ1-4; possibly TRBD1 for D (6 bases). With 6 bases removed from V and 0 bases from J, the gap between germline ends came to 14 bases. The V gene's germline CDR1 is PRHDT and CDR2 FYEKMQ (reference sequence). The CDR3 length is 16 residues. CDR3: CASRGQGLSTNEKLFF. The CDR3, as DNA: TGTGCCAGCAGAGGCCAGGGGCTCTCAACTAATGAAAAACTGTTTTTT.

The chain employs TRBV27 and TRBJ2-7; the match to TRBD2 covers 8 bases. This CDR3 has 14 residues. CDR1 MNHEY and CDR2 SMNVEV come from the germline V gene (reference sequence). J gave up 2 bases and V 11 bases, and 11 bases lay outside the gene matches. This chain's CDR3 is CAPHGGGRTYEQYF. For the CDR3, the DNA is TGTGCCCCTCACGGGGGGGGACGAACCTACGAGCAGTACTTC.

Only a few counts were recorded for this clone. The chain couples TRBV29-1 to TRBJ2-5; D may be TRBD1 or TRBD2 (5 bases each). Germline V gives CDR1 SQVTM, CDR2 ANQGSEA. The CDR3 has 12 residues. Trimming took 7 bases from V and 3 from J, leaving 12 bases between them. For the CDR3, the DNA is TGCAGCGGGGGCGTGGGGGAAGAGACCCAGTACTTC. Its protein product is CSGGVGEETQYF.

This sequence joins TRBV19 and TRBJ1-4; TRBD1 agrees at 7 bases. Trimming at V came to 3 bases and at J to 5 bases, leaving 6 bases not matched to a gene. CDR1 is LNHDA and CDR2 is SQIVND in the germline V gene (reference sequence). This CDR3 comprises 15 residues. As DNA, the CDR3 is TGTGCCAGTAGTATGGACGGGACAGACAATGAAAAACTGTTTTTT. This encodes CASSMDGTDNEKLFF.

The V and J genes are TRBV2 and TRBJ2-5; 8 bases align to TRBD2. After removal of 2 bases from V and 4 bases from J, the junction contained 6 bases not matched to a gene. Germline V lookup: CDR1 SNHLY, CDR2 FYNNEI. The CDR3 is 15 amino acids. In nucleotides, the CDR3 is TGTGCCAGCAGTGAAATGTTTGCGGGGGGAGAGACCCAGTACTTC. Its translation is CASSEMFAGGETQYF.

The V call is TRBV19, the J call TRBJ2-5; possibly TRBD2 for D (5 bases). V shed 0 bases and J shed 5 bases, with 16 bases lying between them. Germline V gene lookup returns CDR1 LNHDA and CDR2 SQIVND (reference sequence). The CDR3 extends over 16 amino acids. For the CDR3, the DNA is TGTGCCAGTAGTATAGATGTAGCGATGGGAATGGAGACCCAGTACTTC. Translating gives CASSIDVAMGMETQYF.

This clone appeared a single time. The gene calls are TRBV7-2 and TRBJ2-7, with 13 bases aligning to TRBD2. V gave up 5 bases and J gave up 6 bases; unmatched junction bases: 7. This CDR3 spans 15 amino acids. Per the germline V gene, CDR1 is SGHTA and CDR2 is FQGNSA. The CDR3 spells CASSATSGRALEQYF. The DNA of the CDR3 is TGTGCCAGCAGCGCTACTAGCGGGAGGGCCCTCGAGCAGTACTTC.

V and J are TRBV28 and TRBJ2-3, with 7 positions matching TRBD1. The V gene's germline CDR1 is MDHEN and CDR2 SYDVKM. The J segment lost 3 bases and the V segment lost 3 bases, leaving 6 bases of the junction unmatched. The CDR3 runs 15 residues. CDR3 sequence (DNA): TGTGCCAGCAGTTTCTTGGCAGGGGGAACAGATACGCAGTATTTT. Its protein is CASSFLAGGTDTQYF.

The chain is built from TRBV2 and TRBJ2-1; D might be TRBD2 (5 bases). Trimming pared 1 base from V and 2 bases from J, leaving 12 bases between. The CDR3 contains 16 residues. CDR1 SNHLY and CDR2 FYNNEI come from the germline V gene. Written as DNA, the CDR3 is TGTGCCAGCAGTGAAGTCCCGGACTTCACCTACAATGAGCAGTTCTTC. Amino acids: CASSEVPDFTYNEQFF. The whole variable domain, filled in from reference TRBV2 and TRBJ2-1, reads EPEVTQTPSHQVTQMGQEVILRCVPISNHLYFYWYRQILGQKVEFLVSFYNNEISEKSEIFDDQFSVERPDGSNFTLKIRSTKLEDSAMYFCASSEVPDFTYNEQFFGPGTRLTVL.

Remarks on this clone: Within the sample, other DNA sequences also encode this same CDR3. V and J are TRBV29-1 and TRBJ1-6; D ambiguous. Trimming cost V 6 bases and J 3 bases, with 9 bases left between them. The CDR3 is 13 residues long. Germline loops: CDR1 SQVTM, CDR2 ANQGSEA. DNA for the CDR3: TGCAGCGTCAGGACGGGCTATAATTCACCCCTCCACTTT. The encoded protein is CSVRTGYNSPLHF.